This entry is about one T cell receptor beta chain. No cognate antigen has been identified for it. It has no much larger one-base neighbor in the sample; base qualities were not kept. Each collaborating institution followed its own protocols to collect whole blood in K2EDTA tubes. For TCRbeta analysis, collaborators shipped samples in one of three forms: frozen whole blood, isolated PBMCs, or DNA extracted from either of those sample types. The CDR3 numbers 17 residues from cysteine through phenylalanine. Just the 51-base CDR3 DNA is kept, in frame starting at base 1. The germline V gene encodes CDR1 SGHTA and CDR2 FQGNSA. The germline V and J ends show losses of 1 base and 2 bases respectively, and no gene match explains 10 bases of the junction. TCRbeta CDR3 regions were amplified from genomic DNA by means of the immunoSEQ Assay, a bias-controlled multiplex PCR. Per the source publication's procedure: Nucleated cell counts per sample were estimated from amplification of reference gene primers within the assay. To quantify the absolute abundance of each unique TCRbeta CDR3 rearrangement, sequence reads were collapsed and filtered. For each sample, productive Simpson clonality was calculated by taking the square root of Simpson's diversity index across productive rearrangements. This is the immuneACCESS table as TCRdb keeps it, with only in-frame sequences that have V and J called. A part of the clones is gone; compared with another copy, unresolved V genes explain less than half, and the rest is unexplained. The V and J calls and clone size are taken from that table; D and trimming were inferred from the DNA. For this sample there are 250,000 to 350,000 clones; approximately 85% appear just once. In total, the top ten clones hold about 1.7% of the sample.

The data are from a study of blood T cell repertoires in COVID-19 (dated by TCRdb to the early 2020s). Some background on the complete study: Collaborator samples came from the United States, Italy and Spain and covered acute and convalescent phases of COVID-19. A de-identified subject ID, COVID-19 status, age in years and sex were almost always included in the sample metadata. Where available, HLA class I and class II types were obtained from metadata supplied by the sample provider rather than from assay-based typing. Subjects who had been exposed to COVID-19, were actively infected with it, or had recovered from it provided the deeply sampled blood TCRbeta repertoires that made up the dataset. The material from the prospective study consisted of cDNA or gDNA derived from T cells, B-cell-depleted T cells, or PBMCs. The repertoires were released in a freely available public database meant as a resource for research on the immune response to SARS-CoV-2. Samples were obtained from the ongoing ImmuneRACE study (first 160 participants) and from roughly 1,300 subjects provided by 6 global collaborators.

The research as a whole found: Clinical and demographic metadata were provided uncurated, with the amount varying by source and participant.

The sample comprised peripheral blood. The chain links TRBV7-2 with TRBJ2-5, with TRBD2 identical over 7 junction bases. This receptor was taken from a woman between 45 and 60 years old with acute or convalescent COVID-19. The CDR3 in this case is CASSLGRPGGGQETQYF. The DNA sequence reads TGTGCCAGCAGCTTAGGACGGCCGGGAGGTGGGCAAGAGACCCAGTACTTC.